Listed here are 31 T cell receptor beta chains from one sample, sequenced in a study of T cells in Graves' hyperthyroidism and ophthalmopathy. RNA transcripts yielded amplified TCR beta CDR3 regions. With the HTBI primer set, the TCR CDR3 went through a first round of RT-PCR. TCRdb used MiXCR to reprocess the multiplex PCR reads, holding one entry per CDR3 protein. The sample yields 600,000 to 750,000 distinct CDR3 sequences, roughly 17% seen once. The sequencing sample was made of blood. The source is a man aged 50 to 59 with Graves' hyperthyroidism.

This clonotype was detected ten times or more. J is TRBJ2-5 and V is TRBV4-3; tentatively, D is TRBD1 or TRBD2 (5 bases each). The V gene's germline CDR1 is LGHNA and CDR2 YSLEER. Deletions cut 3 bases from V and 5 bases from J, with 13 bases between. This CDR3 region has 14 residues. The CDR3 DNA is TGCGCCAGCAGCCAGGCTATGAGGGGTGAGACCCAGTACTTC. Its protein is CASSQAMRGETQYF.

This clonotype was observed a handful of times. The chain has TRBV29-1 and TRBJ2-5; 12 bases map to TRBD1. CDR3 size: 14 residues. CDR1 is SQVTM, CDR2 ANQGSEA, per germline. Trimming cost V 3 bases and J 6 bases; bases outside gene matches: 5. Here the CDR3 DNA reads TGCAGCGTTGAGGGACAGGGGGCTTGGAAGACCCAGTACTTC. This gives the protein CSVEGQGAWKTQYF.

The chain couples TRBV19 to TRBJ2-1, with 10 bases aligning to TRBD1. Germline CDR1 reads LNHDA; CDR2 reads SQIVND (reference sequence). V gave up 3 bases and J gave up 9 bases; unmatched junction bases: 5. The length of the CDR3 is 14 residues. Here the CDR3 reads CASSIRQGAGEQFF. CDR3 nucleotides: TGTGCCAGTAGTATTCGACAGGGGGCTGGTGAGCAGTTCTTC. Filled out from reference TRBV19 and TRBJ2-1, the complete variable domain reads DGGITQSPKYLFRKEGQNVTLSCEQNLNHDAMYWYRQDPGQGLRLIYYSQIVNDFQKGDIAEGYSVSREKKESFPLTVTSAQKNPTAFYLCASSIRQGAGEQFFGPGTRLTVL.

This clonotype occurred a few times. The chain employs TRBV29-1 and TRBJ2-6; 7 bases are shared with TRBD1. Germline loops: CDR1 SQVTM, CDR2 ANQGSEA. The CDR3 totals 14 residues. Trimming at V came to 3 bases and at J to 2 bases, leaving 1 base not matched to a gene. CDR3 in DNA: TGCAGCGTTGACGGACAGGCTGGGGCCAACGTCCTGACTTTC. It specifies CSVDGQAGANVLTF.

Concerning this clonotype itself: This may arise from a read error, as a much more abundant clone is one base away. The rearrangement links TRBV25-1 to TRBJ2-2; D uncertain. The V gene's germline CDR1 is MGHDK and CDR2 SYGVNS. Between the trimmed V and J ends, which lost 6 bases and 1 base, there was a span of 15 bases. CDR3 length equals 16 residues. CDR3 residues: CASRQTGFVNTGELFF. DNA for the CDR3: TGTGCCAGCAGACAGACCGGGTTCGTGAACACCGGGGAGCTGTTTTTT.

This clonotype has more than one count but fewer than ten. The rearrangement joins TRBV20-1 to TRBJ1-5; D perhaps matches TRBD1 (6 bases). V lost 5 bases, J lost 2 bases, and 22 bases lay in between. Germline CDR1 is DFQATT and CDR2 is SNEGSKA (reference sequence). This CDR3 region has 17 residues. CDR3 nucleotide sequence: TGCAGTGCTTTTGACAGGCGAAACTTAAGAGGCAATCAGCCCCAGCATTTT. Protein sequence: CSAFDRRNLRGNQPQHF.

The CDR3 region has the DNA TGCAGCGTTGAAGGGCAGGGGTTGAACTATGGCTACACCTTC. Protein product: CSVEGQGLNYGYTF. V usage is TRBV29-1 and J usage is TRBJ1-2, with D possibly TRBD1 on 6 matching bases. This CDR3 has 14 residues. Trimming shortened V by 1 base and J by 2 bases, and 11 bases separated the two germline ends. CDR1 and CDR2 (germline): SQVTM, ANQGSEA.

This clonotype was seen ten or more times. The chain has TRBV6-1 and TRBJ1-3; possibly TRBD1 for D (6 bases). CDR1 MNHNS and CDR2 SASEGT come from the germline V gene. CDR3 length: 15 residues. The V end was cut by 5 bases, the J end by 0 bases, with 11 bases between. CDR3 nucleotides: TGTGCCAGCAGTCCCATGGACAGCTCTGGAAACACCATATATTTT. This gives the protein CASSPMDSSGNTIYF.

This clonotype was picked up many times. The genes are TRBV6-1 and TRBJ2-7; tentatively, D is TRBD1 (6 bases). V was trimmed by 8 bases and J by 0 bases, leaving 17 bases between them. Looked up from germline, CDR1 is MNHNS and CDR2 is SASEGT. This CDR3 has 15 residues. The CDR3 spells CASYKEGDLSYEQYF. CDR3 nucleotide sequence: TGTGCCAGCTACAAAGAGGGGGATCTCTCCTACGAGCAGTACTTC.

In this sample, this clonotype turned up many times. This chain joins TRBV3-1 and TRBJ2-5; no reliable D call. The CDR3 is 12 amino acids. The germline V gene has CDR1 LGHDT and CDR2 YNNKEL (reference sequence). The V and J ends lost 3 bases and 13 bases respectively, with 15 bases between them. CDR3 protein: CASSHDKLRRYF. In DNA, the CDR3 is TGTGCCAGCAGCCACGACAAGCTTAGACGGTACTTC.

This clonotype was recorded many times. The chain employs TRBV28 and TRBJ2-3; 7 bases align to TRBD2. Unmatched junction bases numbered 10, after V lost 5 bases and J lost 5 bases. The germline V gene has CDR1 MDHEN and CDR2 SYDVKM. This CDR3 comprises 15 residues. This CDR3 reads CASSTGGSREDTQYF. CDR3 DNA sequence: TGTGCCAGCAGTACAGGCGGGAGTAGGGAAGATACGCAGTATTTT.

This clonotype was counted between two and nine times. The chain combines TRBV29-1 with TRBJ1-1; D is unclear. Germline lookup yields CDR1 SQVTM and CDR2 ANQGSEA. Trimming stripped 2 bases from V and 5 bases from J, with 12 bases between. The CDR3 consists of 13 residues. CDR3: CSVETGLGTEAFF. The DNA for the CDR3 is TGCAGCGTTGAAACCGGGTTGGGTACTGAAGCTTTCTTT.

This clonotype was recorded at least ten times. The chain joins TRBV28 to TRBJ1-1; TRBD1 matches 9 bases. CDR1 MDHEN and CDR2 SYDVKM come from the germline V gene. Unmatched junction bases numbered 8, after V lost 5 bases and J lost 1 base. CDR3 length: 16 amino acids. CDR3 nucleotide sequence: TGTGCCAGCAGTCCCACAGGGGGCGCGGGGAACACTGAAGCTTTCTTT. Its protein product is CASSPTGGAGNTEAFF.

The chain couples TRBV29-1 to TRBJ1-1; a possible D gene is TRBD1 (5 bases). V lost 4 bases, J lost 0 bases, and 9 bases lay in between. The length of the CDR3 is 13 residues. CDR1 is SQVTM and CDR2 is ANQGSEA in the germline V gene. CDR3 coding DNA: TGCAGCGTTGGAGTACAGGTGAACACTGAAGCTTTCTTT. It codes for CSVGVQVNTEAFF. The full variable domain, in which reference TRBV29-1 and TRBJ1-1 provide the parts outside the CDR3, is SAVISQKPSRDICQRGTSLTIQCQVDSQVTMMFWYRQQPGQSLTLIATANQGSEATYESGFVIDKFPISRPNLTFSTLTVSNMSPEDSSIYLCSVGVQVNTEAFFGQGTRLTVV.

This clonotype was found many times. This chain links TRBV27 with TRBJ2-5, with 13 bases aligning to TRBD2. V gave up 5 bases and J gave up 4 bases; unmatched junction bases: 7. The CDR3 contains 16 residues. Germline CDR1 MNHEY, CDR2 SMNVEV (reference sequence). The CDR3 loop is CASSPWTSGSGETQYF. The CDR3 DNA is TGTGCCAGCAGTCCCTGGACTAGCGGGAGCGGAGAGACCCAGTACTTC.

This clonotype came up many times. The rearrangement joins TRBV24-1 to TRBJ2-1; D unresolved. The germline V gene encodes CDR1 KGHDR and CDR2 SFDVKD. V was cut by 3 bases and J by 0 bases, with 11 bases left in between. The CDR3 extends over 16 amino acids. CDR3 in amino acids: CATSDAKASSYNEQFF. The CDR3 DNA follows: TGTGCCACCAGTGATGCTAAGGCGTCCTCCTACAATGAGCAGTTCTTC.

The rearrangement links TRBV6-2 or TRBV6-3 to TRBJ2-2; the match to TRBD2 covers 12 bases. Germline V gene data show CDR1 as MNHEY and CDR2 as SVGEGT. Trimming removed 5 bases from V and 6 bases from J; junction bases left unmatched: 10. There are 17 residues in the CDR3. Here the CDR3 DNA reads TGTGCCAGCAGTCCCGGAGGTCCTAGCGGGAGGGCCGGGGAGCTGTTTTTT. This gives the protein CASSPGGPSGRAGELFF.

This clonotype turned up a few times. A much larger clonotype is one base distant, so this may be a read error. V and J are TRBV2 and TRBJ2-6, with D perhaps matching TRBD1 or TRBD2 (6 bases each). CDR3 length equals 14 residues. Trimming took off 10 bases at V and 4 bases at J, with 14 bases between the two ends. The germline V gene has CDR1 SNHLY and CDR2 FYNNEI. Here the CDR3 DNA reads TGTGCCAACGGGCGGGACAAGGGGGCCAACGTCCTGACTTTC. The encoded protein is CANGRDKGANVLTF.

The chain joins TRBV3-1 to TRBJ2-7, with 10 nucleotides matching TRBD2. V shed 6 bases, J shed 7 bases, and the junction held 15 bases outside the gene matches. CDR1 and CDR2 (germline): LGHDT, YNNKEL (reference sequence). This CDR3 is built from 16 residues. CDR3 sequence: CASSQTSGFRYREQYF. The CDR3 coding sequence is TGTGCCAGCAGTCAGACTAGCGGGTTTCGTTATAGGGAGCAGTACTTC.

This clonotype was counted many times. The chain has TRBV28 and TRBJ1-1, with 7 positions matching TRBD1. From germline, CDR1 is MDHEN and CDR2 SYDVKM. The CDR3 is 14 amino acids. The trim removed 4 bases at V and 4 bases at J, leaving 6 bases unmatched. The CDR3 region is CASSSHDRVTEAFF. In nucleotides, the CDR3 is TGTGCCAGCAGTTCCCACGACAGGGTCACTGAAGCTTTCTTT.

The table lists this clonotype with a few counts. V and J are TRBV7-9 and TRBJ1-2, with D uncertain. Looked up from germline, CDR1 is SEHNR and CDR2 is FQNEAQ (reference sequence). The germline V and J ends were trimmed by 0 bases and 4 bases, with 12 bases remaining between them. The CDR3 contains 15 residues. In DNA, the CDR3 is TGTGCCAGCAGCTTAGCGGCTTTGGTACCCTATGGCTACACCTTC. Translating it yields CASSLAALVPYGYTF.

This clonotype was observed at least ten times. V is TRBV7-2 and J is TRBJ2-5, with D perhaps being TRBD1 or TRBD2 (5 bases each). This CDR3 contains 15 residues. Germline CDR1 SGHTA, CDR2 FQGNSA. Trimming removed 5 bases from V and 2 bases from J, with 15 bases in between. The CDR3 protein is CASSHQGEMQETQYF. The CDR3 DNA reads as TGTGCCAGCAGCCACCAGGGAGAAATGCAAGAGACCCAGTACTTC.

In its sample, this clonotype was seen many times. The chain has TRBV2 and TRBJ1-2, with D hard to call. The CDR3 has 13 amino acids. The germline V gene encodes CDR1 SNHLY and CDR2 FYNNEI. Trimming removed 6 bases at V and 5 bases at J, with 13 bases between. In nucleotides, the CDR3 is TGTGCCAGCAGCAGAGAATGGGTTTATGGCTACACCTTC. This codes for CASSREWVYGYTF.

In this sample, this clonotype turned up a few times. The V call is TRBV7-6, the J call TRBJ2-7; 11 bases are shared with TRBD2. There are 14 residues in the CDR3. V was pared by 5 bases and J by 6 bases, with 6 bases of the junction left unmatched. Germline assignment: CDR1 SGHVS and CDR2 FNYEAQ. The CDR3, as DNA: TGTGCCAGCAGCCTAACTAGCGGGAGTGGCGAGCAGTACTTC. Its translation: CASSLTSGSGEQYF. Full variable domain (outside the CDR3, taken from reference TRBV7-6 and TRBJ2-7): GAGVSQSPRYKVTKRGQDVALRCDPISGHVSLYWYRQALGQGPEFLTYFNYEAQQDKSGLPNDRFSAERPEGSISTLTIQRTEQRDSAMYRCASSLTSGSGEQYFGPGTRLTVT.

V and J are TRBV7-9 and TRBJ2-7; D unresolved. This CDR3 has 13 residues. The germline V gene encodes CDR1 SEHNR and CDR2 FQNEAQ (reference sequence). The V end lost 1 base, the J end lost 3 bases, and 7 bases lay between the germline ends. As DNA, the CDR3 is TGTGCCAGCAGCTTAGGAGATTACTACGAGCAGTACTTC. Amino acid sequence: CASSLGDYYEQYF.

This clonotype has just a few counts. The J gene is TRBJ2-3, the V gene TRBV29-1, with a weak D call TRBD1 (5 bases). The CDR3 totals 15 residues. Germline CDR1 and CDR2: SQVTM and ANQGSEA. V was shortened by 3 bases and J by 2 bases, with 15 bases between the two germline ends. DNA of the CDR3: TGCAGCGTTGACCGTCAGGGCCGGACCACAGATACGCAGTATTTT. Its protein product is CSVDRQGRTTDTQYF.

In this sample, this clonotype turned up many times. The chain carries TRBV28 and TRBJ2-3, with D tentatively TRBD1 (6 bases). With 6 bases removed from V and 1 base from J, the gap between germline ends came to 11 bases. The CDR3 has 14 amino acids. In germline, CDR1 is MDHEN, CDR2 SYDVKM. In DNA, the CDR3 is TGTGCCAGCAGACTCAGACAGGGCACAGATACGCAGTATTTT. Translating gives CASRLRQGTDTQYF.

In this sample, this clonotype turned up many times. The CDR3 nucleotides read TGTGCCACCAGCAGGGCGGACACTGAAGCTTTCTTT. Protein sequence: CATSRADTEAFF. The chain employs TRBV15 and TRBJ1-1; no reliable D call. V lost 3 bases to trimming and J lost 3 bases, with 5 bases between them. The CDR3 has 12 residues. The germline CDR1 and CDR2 sequences are LNHNV and YYDKDF (reference sequence).

The gene calls are TRBV28 and TRBJ2-3; 11 bases fit TRBD2. CDR1 and CDR2 from the germline V gene are MDHEN and SYDVKM. V shed 3 bases and J 4 bases; nucleotides not matched to a gene: 6. The CDR3 sequence is 16 residues long. The CDR3, as DNA: TGTGCCAGCAGTTTGCCTATAGCGGGAGGGGCAGATACGCAGTATTTT. Translating gives CASSLPIAGGADTQYF.

This clonotype was recorded many times. The chain joins TRBV5-6 to TRBJ1-1; possibly TRBD1 for D (5 bases). Germline V lookup: CDR1 SGHDT, CDR2 YYEEEE. V lost 3 bases, J lost 5 bases, and 17 bases lay in between. This CDR3 spans 15 amino acids. The CDR3 DNA reads TGTGCCAGCAGCTCGGGCGCAGGGTACGATACTGAAGCTTTCTTT. The encoded protein is CASSSGAGYDTEAFF.

The rearrangement uses TRBV9 and TRBJ2-1; TRBD2 matches at 8 bases. Per germline, CDR1 SGDLS and CDR2 YYNGEE. Unmatched junction bases numbered 7, after V lost 0 bases and J lost 5 bases. The CDR3 is 16 amino acids. The CDR3 here is CASSVGAGTRDNEQFF. In DNA, the CDR3 is TGTGCCAGCAGCGTAGGCGCCGGGACTAGGGACAATGAGCAGTTCTTC.